These 21 T cell receptor beta chains were all obtained from the same sample, sequenced in a study of blood T cells in healthy people across ages. Combining a sample-barcoded 5' primer with a J-beta primer mix, a second PCR ran for roughly 7 to 11 cycles. TCRdb re-called the 5' RACE reads through MiXCR, storing one row per CDR3 protein. The table shows about 1.1 million distinct CDR3 sequences, with about two fifths occurring only once. Sequencing input: blood. These receptors all stem from a man younger than 35 in good health.

With respect to this clonotype: The junction differs from germline at one of its ends, possibly a read error. In DNA, the CDR3 is TGCGCCGGCAGCCCAGGGACTTCGACAGATACGCAGTATTTT. Amino acid sequence: CAGSPGTSTDTQYF. The V and J genes are TRBV4-3 and TRBJ2-3; D possibly corresponds to TRBD2 (6 bases). The CDR3 contains 14 residues. Per germline, CDR1 LGHNA and CDR2 YSLEER.

With respect to this clonotype: Relative to the germline gene, one junction end is altered; a read error may explain this. J is TRBJ1-2 and V is TRBV20-1; D is ambiguous. The CDR3 sequence is 14 residues long. Per germline, CDR1 DFQATT and CDR2 SNEGSKA (reference sequence). The CDR3 loop is CSVRDSGSLDGYTF. In DNA form, the CDR3 reads TGCAGTGTTAGAGATTCAGGCAGTTTGGATGGCTACACCTTC.

This clonotype was counted only a few times. V usage is TRBV6-1 and J usage is TRBJ2-1; D possibly corresponds to TRBD2 (6 bases). Trimming cost V 6 bases and J 8 bases, with 14 bases left between them. This CDR3 comprises 13 residues. The germline V gene encodes CDR1 MNHNS and CDR2 SASEGT. As DNA, the CDR3 is TGTGCCAGCAGGATTCCCCTAGCGCATGAGCAGTTCTTC. It specifies CASRIPLAHEQFF.

This clonotype has more than one count but fewer than ten. V and J are TRBV6-6 and TRBJ1-5, with 7 positions matching TRBD1. The CDR3 has 16 residues. Germline V gene data show CDR1 as MNHNY and CDR2 as SVGAGI (reference sequence). J lost 5 bases, V lost 0 bases, and 7 bases had no gene match. This CDR3 reads CASSYSPGGLHQPQHF. CDR3 DNA sequence: TGTGCCAGCAGTTACTCCCCAGGGGGACTCCATCAGCCCCAGCATTTT.

The chain combines TRBV3-1 with TRBJ2-1, with D perhaps TRBD2 (5 bases). This CDR3 is built from 14 residues. Trimming pared 2 bases from V and 7 bases from J, leaving 12 bases between. Germline V gene lookup returns CDR1 LGHDT and CDR2 YNNKEL (reference sequence). The CDR3 is CASSQKLGPNEQFF. In DNA, the CDR3 is TGTGCCAGCAGCCAAAAACTAGGGCCGAATGAGCAGTTCTTC.

This chain joins TRBV6-5 and TRBJ1-5; D not certain. Germline lookup yields CDR1 MNHEY and CDR2 SVGAGI. V lost 5 bases to trimming and J lost 0 bases, with 8 bases between them. CDR3 length equals 14 residues. The CDR3 bases are TGTGCCAGCAGTGCGACTCCTAGCAATCAGCCCCAGCATTTT. It yields the protein CASSATPSNQPQHF.

This clonotype came up a few times. V gene TRBV7-9 combines with J gene TRBJ1-1; D not resolved. CDR3 length: 16 residues. Trimming left V 2 bases short and J 4 bases short, with 17 bases between. Germline values: CDR1 SEHNR, CDR2 FQNEAQ (reference sequence). The CDR3 region has the DNA TGTGCCAGCAGCTTACCCGTCAGCCTCGGCGGCACTGAAGCTTTCTTT. This encodes CASSLPVSLGGTEAFF.

The chain couples TRBV4-3 to TRBJ2-1; a weak D match, TRBD2 (5 bases). Matching the DNA end better, TRBJ2-7 makes the J call doubtful. This CDR3 spans 15 amino acids. CDR1 is LGHNA and CDR2 is YSLEER in the germline V gene. The chain's CDR3 is CASSQDAGSYNEQYF. In DNA form, the CDR3 reads TGCGCCAGCAGCCAAGATGCGGGTTCCTACAATGAGCAGTACTTC.

This rearrangement joins TRBV12-3 or TRBV12-4 to TRBJ1-2; 7 nucleotides line up with TRBD1. J gave up 6 bases and V 5 bases, and 6 bases lay outside the gene matches. This CDR3 has 13 residues. The CDR3 spells CASSVTQGNGYTF. The CDR3 DNA reads as TGTGCCAGCAGTGTTACACAGGGGAATGGCTACACCTTC.

About this clonotype: Germline is not matched at one junction end, which may reflect a read error. This chain uses TRBV7-2 with TRBJ1-6; 7 positions agree with TRBD1. This CDR3 contains 14 residues. The germline CDR1 and CDR2 sequences are SGHTA and FQGNSA. In nucleotides, the CDR3 is TGTGCCAGCGGCCCGGGACAGTATAATTCATCCCTCCACTTT. Protein sequence: CASGPGQYNSSLHF.

The chain carries TRBV10-3 and TRBJ1-2, with D uncertain. V lost 8 bases and J 7 bases, leaving 8 bases between the germline ends. Per the germline V gene, CDR1 is ENHRY and CDR2 is SYGVKD. The CDR3 spans 10 residues. For the CDR3, the DNA is TGTGCCATCCGGGGAAGTGGCTACACCTTC. This gives the protein CAIRGSGYTF.

This clonotype occurred a few times. This chain links TRBV7-2 with TRBJ2-7; D gene uncertain. V lost 5 bases and J lost 4, with 12 bases in between. CDR3 length: 13 residues. CDR1 and CDR2 (germline): SGHTA, FQGNSA. CDR3 sequence: CASSARAVYEQYF. The CDR3 nucleotides read TGTGCCAGCAGCGCGCGTGCCGTTTACGAGCAGTACTTC.

V and J are TRBV6-5 and TRBJ1-1; D gene uncertain. The CDR3 totals 17 residues. The V and J ends lost 2 bases and 1 base respectively, with 17 bases between them. Germline V CDR1 and CDR2: MNHEY, SVGAGI. For the CDR3, the DNA is TGTGCCAGCAGTTACGTTGTCGGGGTCGGTCGGAACACTGAAGCTTTCTTT. Protein product: CASSYVVGVGRNTEAFF.

The chain links TRBV12-3 or TRBV12-4 to TRBJ1-5; perhaps TRBD1 as D (6 bases). V dropped 5 bases and J dropped 2 bases, with 13 bases sitting between them. This CDR3 is 15 amino acids long. CDR3 in amino acids: CASSTEGVGNQPQHF. For the CDR3, the DNA is TGTGCCAGCAGTACCGAGGGGGTGGGCAATCAGCCCCAGCATTTT.

The CDR3 DNA reads as TGCAGTGCTATGAGCTCCATGGGGGTCACAGATACGCAGTATTTT. Translating gives CSAMSSMGVTDTQYF. V usage is TRBV20-1 and J usage is TRBJ2-3; TRBD1 or TRBD2 may be the D gene (5 bases each). Germline-derived CDR1 and CDR2 are DFQATT and SNEGSKA (reference sequence). The CDR3 runs to 15 residues. Trimming left V 4 bases short and J 2 bases short, with 16 bases between.

J is TRBJ1-1 and V is TRBV12-3 or TRBV12-4, with D uncertain. The CDR3 contains 13 residues. With 7 bases removed from V and 3 bases from J, the gap between germline ends came to 12 bases. This CDR3 is CASITGRHTEAFF. CDR3 in DNA: TGTGCCAGCATTACGGGCCGACACACTGAAGCTTTCTTT.

V is TRBV9 and J is TRBJ2-5; 7 bases align to TRBD2. This CDR3 is 17 amino acids long. J gave up 0 bases and V 0 bases, and 8 bases lay outside the gene matches. Germline V CDR1 and CDR2: SGDLS, YYNGEE. DNA for the CDR3: TGTGCCAGCAGCGTAGGCCTAGCGGTGGGGTACCAAGAGACCCAGTACTTC. This translates into CASSVGLAVGYQETQYF.

The chain is built from TRBV6-2 or TRBV6-3 and TRBJ2-1; a weak D match, TRBD2 (5 bases). The DNA matches TRBJ2-7 better at its end, which makes the J call doubtful. From germline, CDR1 is MNHEY and CDR2 SVGEGT. The CDR3 length is 11 residues. The CDR3 DNA reads as TGTGCCAGCAGCGAGACTAAGGAGCAGTACTTC. It encodes CASSETKEQYF.

This clonotype has a single count. The genes are TRBV2 and TRBJ2-3; 12 nucleotides line up with TRBD2. CDR3 length equals 17 residues. CDR1 is SNHLY and CDR2 is FYNNEI in the germline V gene. The trim removed 7 bases at V and 8 bases at J, leaving 16 bases unmatched. The CDR3 DNA sequence: TGTGCCAGCACAAGGACTAGCGGGGCCCAAAGACTAGGTACGCAGTATTTT. It yields the protein CASTRTSGAQRLGTQYF.

The chain employs TRBV6-1 and TRBJ1-1; possible D gene TRBD1, 5 bases. V shed 3 bases and J shed 3 bases, with 14 bases lying between them. The V gene's germline CDR1 is MNHNS and CDR2 SASEGT. The CDR3 runs 15 residues. For the CDR3, the DNA is TGTGCCAGCAGTGATTGGCTGGGGACGGACACTGAAGCTTTCTTT. Amino acids: CASSDWLGTDTEAFF.

V is TRBV4-1 and J is TRBJ1-3; 9 bases align to TRBD1. The J segment lost 0 bases and the V segment lost 3 bases, leaving 6 bases of the junction unmatched. The CDR3 has 17 amino acids. The germline V gene has CDR1 MGHRA and CDR2 YSYEKL. The CDR3 sequence: CASSQIRDRVSGNTIYF. The CDR3, as DNA: TGCGCCAGCAGCCAGATCCGGGACAGGGTCTCTGGAAACACCATATATTTT.